The rows below give T cell receptor beta chains drawn from one sample of a study of T cell repertoires in cytomegalovirus infection. TCRdb re-called the reads with MiXCR, one entry per CDR3 protein. In the table there are 200,000 to 250,000 distinct CDR3 sequences, 9% to 15% of which are singletons. Sequenced sample: PBMCs. All receptors come from a human donor in good health (CMV status not recorded). Some clones in this sample may be carry-over from other donors' samples. The CDR3 runs from the conserved cysteine through the conserved F or W. Fields, in order: CDR3 protein, CDR3 DNA, clone size, V gene, J gene, D gene. A D gene is named only where the DNA matches it firmly. For some rows the clone size is stated as once, few or many, or as a class when expanded; others skip it.

cdr3_aa: CASSLALTGGWDTQYF
cdr3_nt: TGTGCCAGCAGTTTAGCGCTGACAGGGGGATGGGATACGCAGTATTTT
clone_size: few
v_call: TRBV12-3/TRBV12-4
j_call: TRBJ2-3
d_call: TRBD1

cdr3_aa: CSARGTGGKFF
cdr3_nt: TGCAGTGCTAGAGGGACAGGGGGGAAATTCTTC
clone_size: few
v_call: TRBV20-1
j_call: TRBJ2-1
d_call: TRBD1

cdr3_aa: CASSPTSGSKNEQFF
cdr3_nt: TGTGCCAGCAGTCCCACTAGCGGGAGTAAGAATGAGCAGTTCTTC
clone_size: few
v_call: TRBV28
j_call: TRBJ2-1
d_call: TRBD2

cdr3_aa: CASSLYGTSGETQYF
cdr3_nt: TGTGCCAGCAGTTTATATGGGACTAGTGGAGAGACCCAGTACTTC
clone_size: many
v_call: TRBV27
j_call: TRBJ2-5
d_call: TRBD2

cdr3_aa: CASTLWVGQGVDTQYF
cdr3_nt: TGTGCCAGCACCCTTTGGGTTGGACAGGGTGTAGATACGCAGTATTTT
clone_size: many
v_call: TRBV7-9
j_call: TRBJ2-3
d_call: TRBD1

cdr3_aa: CATSKRATDTQYF
cdr3_nt: TGTGCCACCAGCAAACGGGCCACAGATACGCAGTATTTT
clone_size: NA
v_call: TRBV15
j_call: TRBJ2-3
d_call: NA

cdr3_aa: CAIKPSGAQETQYF
cdr3_nt: TGTGCCATCAAGCCTAGCGGGGCCCAAGAGACCCAGTACTTC
clone_size: many
v_call: TRBV10-3
j_call: TRBJ2-5
d_call: TRBD2

cdr3_aa: CASSFSSGGAYEQYF
cdr3_nt: TGTGCCAGCAGCTTCTCCAGCGGGGGGGCCTACGAGCAGTACTTC
clone_size: NA
v_call: TRBV5-4
j_call: TRBJ2-7
d_call: TRBD2

cdr3_aa: CSVEAGTGLNTEAFF
cdr3_nt: TGCAGCGTTGAAGCGGGTACAGGTTTGAACACTGAAGCTTTCTTT
clone_size: NA
v_call: TRBV29-1
j_call: TRBJ1-1
d_call: NA

cdr3_aa: CASSGTAYEQYF
cdr3_nt: TGTGCCAGCAGCGGAACTGCCTACGAGCAGTACTTC
clone_size: many
v_call: TRBV7-2
j_call: TRBJ2-7
d_call: NA

cdr3_aa: CASSPRVAYEQYF
cdr3_nt: TGTGCCAGCAGCCCCCGGGTGGCCTACGAGCAGTACTTC
clone_size: NA
v_call: TRBV14
j_call: TRBJ2-7
d_call: NA

cdr3_aa: CSVGVLTSETYEQYF
cdr3_nt: TGCAGCGTTGGAGTCTTGACTAGCGAGACCTACGAGCAGTACTTC
clone_size: few
v_call: TRBV29-1
j_call: TRBJ2-7
d_call: TRBD2

cdr3_aa: CASSPQTENTEAFF
cdr3_nt: TGTGCCAGCAGTCCCCAGACTGAGAACACTGAAGCTTTCTTT
clone_size: many
v_call: TRBV28
j_call: TRBJ1-1
d_call: NA

cdr3_aa: CASSYPPGQLSYEQYF
cdr3_nt: TGTGCCAGCAGTTACCCTCCTGGACAGCTATCCTACGAGCAGTACTTC
clone_size: many
v_call: TRBV6-2/TRBV6-3
j_call: TRBJ2-7
d_call: NA

cdr3_aa: CASSLVDGQETQYF
cdr3_nt: TGTGCCAGCAGCTTAGTTGACGGACAAGAGACCCAGTACTTC
clone_size: many
v_call: TRBV7-2
j_call: TRBJ2-5
d_call: NA

cdr3_aa: CSALQAPGNNEQFF
cdr3_nt: TGCAGTGCTCTACAGGCGCCCGGGAACAATGAGCAGTTCTTC
clone_size: many
v_call: TRBV20-1
j_call: TRBJ2-1
d_call: NA

cdr3_aa: CASSLTIAGGGEQFF
cdr3_nt: TGTGCCAGCAGCTTGACTATAGCGGGGGGTGGTGAGCAGTTCTTC
clone_size: many
v_call: TRBV7-2
j_call: TRBJ2-1
d_call: TRBD2

cdr3_aa: CASSEILFEGELSDTQYF
cdr3_nt: TGTGCCAGCAGTGAAATCCTCTTTGAGGGAGAGTTGTCGGATACGCAGTATTTT
clone_size: NA
v_call: TRBV25-1
j_call: TRBJ2-3
d_call: NA

cdr3_aa: CASSLGGAGTDTQYF
cdr3_nt: TGTGCCAGCAGCCTGGGGGGAGCCGGCACAGATACGCAGTATTTT
clone_size: many
v_call: TRBV7-8
j_call: TRBJ2-3
d_call: NA

cdr3_aa: CASSLKINTEAFF
cdr3_nt: TGTGCCAGCAGCTTAAAGATTAACACTGAAGCTTTCTTT
clone_size: many
v_call: TRBV7-3
j_call: TRBJ1-1
d_call: NA

cdr3_aa: CASSLAEGVSYGYTF
cdr3_nt: TGTGCCAGCAGCTTAGCGGAAGGAGTCAGCTATGGCTACACCTTC
clone_size: few
v_call: TRBV7-9
j_call: TRBJ1-2
d_call: NA

cdr3_aa: CASSLLWGNNEQFF
cdr3_nt: TGTGCCAGCAGTTTATTATGGGGCAACAATGAGCAGTTCTTC
clone_size: many
v_call: TRBV28
j_call: TRBJ2-1
d_call: NA

cdr3_aa: CASSALGEQFF
cdr3_nt: TGTGCCAGTAGTGCTCTAGGTGAGCAGTTCTTC
clone_size: NA
v_call: TRBV19
j_call: TRBJ2-1
d_call: NA

cdr3_aa: CASSEPGFETQYF
cdr3_nt: TGTGCCAGCAGCGAACCAGGGTTTGAGACCCAGTACTTC
clone_size: many
v_call: TRBV7-8
j_call: TRBJ2-5
d_call: NA

cdr3_aa: CASSPRGQRDMAEQFF
cdr3_nt: TGTGCCAGCAGCCCTAGGGGGCAGCGAGATATGGCTGAGCAGTTCTTC
clone_size: NA
v_call: TRBV7-9
j_call: TRBJ2-1
d_call: TRBD1

cdr3_aa: CASSLRTTSGMYEQYF
cdr3_nt: TGTGCCAGCAGCTTAAGGACCACTAGCGGCATGTACGAGCAGTACTTC
clone_size: many
v_call: TRBV7-2
j_call: TRBJ2-7
d_call: TRBD2

cdr3_aa: CAIRLETYNEQFF
cdr3_nt: TGTGCCATCAGACTAGAAACGTACAATGAGCAGTTCTTC
clone_size: many
v_call: TRBV6-2/TRBV6-3
j_call: TRBJ2-1
d_call: NA

cdr3_aa: CASSLTGGPNTGELFF
cdr3_nt: TGTGCCAGCAGCTTAACCGGAGGTCCGAACACCGGGGAGCTGTTTTTT
clone_size: NA
v_call: TRBV7-3
j_call: TRBJ2-2
d_call: NA

cdr3_aa: CSVEGAEAGTDTQYF
cdr3_nt: TGCAGCGTTGAAGGGGCGGAGGCGGGCACAGATACGCAGTATTTT
clone_size: NA
v_call: TRBV29-1
j_call: TRBJ2-3
d_call: NA

cdr3_aa: CASSLGGGQGPGELFF
cdr3_nt: TGTGCCAGCAGCCTAGGGGGGGGACAGGGTCCCGGGGAGCTGTTTTTT
clone_size: many
v_call: TRBV7-2
j_call: TRBJ2-2
d_call: TRBD1

cdr3_aa: CAISVRTGYYEQYF
cdr3_nt: TGTGCCATCAGTGTGAGGACAGGGTATTACGAGCAGTACTTC
clone_size: many
v_call: TRBV10-3
j_call: TRBJ2-7
d_call: TRBD1

cdr3_aa: CASSATRQAYGYTF
cdr3_nt: TGTGCCAGCAGTGCCACAAGACAGGCCTATGGCTACACCTTC
clone_size: many
v_call: TRBV28
j_call: TRBJ1-2
d_call: NA

cdr3_aa: CASSLDLRQGAIEQFF
cdr3_nt: TGTGCCAGCAGCTTAGATCTGCGACAGGGGGCTATTGAGCAGTTCTTC
clone_size: many
v_call: TRBV11-2
j_call: TRBJ2-1
d_call: TRBD1

cdr3_aa: CASSPPSGGSTDTQYF
cdr3_nt: TGTGCCAGCAGTCCTCCTAGCGGGGGGAGCACAGATACGCAGTATTTT
clone_size: many
v_call: TRBV12-3/TRBV12-4
j_call: TRBJ2-3
d_call: TRBD2

cdr3_aa: CASSLEQVSYNEQFF
cdr3_nt: TGTGCCAGCAGCTTAGAACAGGTCTCCTACAATGAGCAGTTCTTC
clone_size: many
v_call: TRBV7-2
j_call: TRBJ2-1
d_call: NA

cdr3_aa: CASSEPGNYEQYF
cdr3_nt: TGTGCCAGCAGTGAACCAGGGAACTACGAGCAGTACTTC
clone_size: many
v_call: TRBV6-1
j_call: TRBJ2-7
d_call: NA

cdr3_aa: CSGRGQETQYF
cdr3_nt: TGCAGTGGCAGGGGGCAAGAGACCCAGTACTTC
clone_size: NA
v_call: TRBV20-1
j_call: TRBJ2-5
d_call: TRBD1

cdr3_aa: CASSYHTEAFF
cdr3_nt: TGTGCCAGCAGTTACCACACTGAAGCTTTCTTT
clone_size: many
v_call: TRBV12-3/TRBV12-4
j_call: TRBJ1-1
d_call: NA

cdr3_aa: CASSQIRGLHGYTF
cdr3_nt: TGTGCCAGCAGCCAAATCAGGGGACTTCATGGCTACACCTTC
clone_size: few
v_call: TRBV3-1
j_call: TRBJ1-2
d_call: NA

cdr3_aa: CASSIAAGPYNEQFF
cdr3_nt: TGTGCCAGTAGTATAGCGGCGGGGCCCTACAATGAGCAGTTCTTC
clone_size: NA
v_call: TRBV19
j_call: TRBJ2-1
d_call: NA

cdr3_aa: CASSPTSGVGETQYF
cdr3_nt: TGTGCCAGCAGCCCAACTAGCGGGGTGGGAGAGACCCAGTACTTC
clone_size: few
v_call: TRBV11-1
j_call: TRBJ2-5
d_call: TRBD2

cdr3_aa: CASSSILAGGQETQYF
cdr3_nt: TGTGCCAGCAGCTCCATACTAGCGGGGGGCCAAGAGACCCAGTACTTC
clone_size: many
v_call: TRBV7-2
j_call: TRBJ2-5
d_call: TRBD2

cdr3_aa: CASSLRGAGPFF
cdr3_nt: TGTGCCAGCAGCTTAAGAGGGGCCGGACCGTTCTTC
clone_size: many
v_call: TRBV7-6
j_call: TRBJ2-1
d_call: NA

cdr3_aa: CASRIGDTEAFF
cdr3_nt: TGTGCCAGCAGGATAGGGGACACTGAAGCTTTCTTT
clone_size: many
v_call: TRBV7-2
j_call: TRBJ1-1
d_call: NA

cdr3_aa: CASSLYRDRILNYGYTF
cdr3_nt: TGTGCCAGCAGTTTATACCGAGACAGGATCCTTAACTATGGCTACACCTTC
clone_size: NA
v_call: TRBV12-3/TRBV12-4
j_call: TRBJ1-2
d_call: NA

cdr3_aa: CASSAEVQGAGGANVLTF
cdr3_nt: TGTGCCAGCAGCGCCGAGGTCCAGGGGGCAGGTGGGGCCAACGTCCTGACTTTC
clone_size: many
v_call: TRBV7-2
j_call: TRBJ2-6
d_call: TRBD1

cdr3_aa: CASSRTGGEDTQYF
cdr3_nt: TGTGCCAGCAGCCGGACAGGGGGTGAAGATACGCAGTATTTT
clone_size: few
v_call: TRBV2
j_call: TRBJ2-3
d_call: TRBD1

cdr3_aa: CASTQGIATDTQYF
cdr3_nt: TGTGCCAGTACCCAGGGGATCGCGACAGATACGCAGTATTTT
clone_size: NA
v_call: TRBV19
j_call: TRBJ2-3
d_call: NA

cdr3_aa: CASSEGRASDTQYF
cdr3_nt: TGTGCCAGCAGTGAAGGTCGGGCCTCAGATACGCAGTATTTT
clone_size: few
v_call: TRBV2
j_call: TRBJ2-3
d_call: NA

cdr3_aa: CASSLASSRFGTDTQYF
cdr3_nt: TGTGCCAGCAGCTTAGCTTCATCTAGGTTTGGCACAGATACGCAGTATTTT
clone_size: many
v_call: TRBV7-2
j_call: TRBJ2-3
d_call: NA

cdr3_aa: CASSVLAGGLAKNIQYF
cdr3_nt: TGTGCCAGCAGCGTTCTAGCGGGAGGGCTAGCCAAAAACATTCAGTACTTC
clone_size: many
v_call: TRBV7-8
j_call: TRBJ2-4
d_call: TRBD2

cdr3_aa: CASSQGWGQPQHF
cdr3_nt: TGTGCCAGCAGCCAAGGCTGGGGTCAGCCCCAGCATTTT
clone_size: NA
v_call: TRBV14
j_call: TRBJ1-5
d_call: NA

cdr3_aa: CASSHPGNQPQHF
cdr3_nt: TGTGCCAGCAGTCATCCAGGGAATCAGCCCCAGCATTTT
clone_size: NA
v_call: TRBV6-5
j_call: TRBJ1-5
d_call: NA

cdr3_aa: CASGSLRRTGKNEQYF
cdr3_nt: TGTGCCAGCGGAAGCCTCCGTCGGACAGGGAAGAACGAGCAGTACTTC
clone_size: many
v_call: TRBV6-2/TRBV6-3
j_call: TRBJ2-7
d_call: TRBD1

cdr3_aa: CASSLGTGDYYGYTF
cdr3_nt: TGTGCCAGCAGTTTGGGGACAGGGGATTACTATGGCTACACCTTC
clone_size: many
v_call: TRBV6-2/TRBV6-3
j_call: TRBJ1-2
d_call: TRBD1